This TCR beta chain appears in the sequencing data of a study of control samples from healthy donors and cancer patients. This clone was seen only once. TCRdb keeps only in-frame clones here, not all; method: immunoSEQ multiplex PCR. The sample contains roughly 400,000 clones, 80% to 95% of which appear only once. This CDR3 comprises 12 residues. V lost 5 bases and J 0 bases, leaving 4 bases between the germline ends. Per germline, CDR1 SEHNR and CDR2 FQNEAQ (reference sequence). This TCR derives from a man aged 35 to 55 with head and neck cancer. The rearrangement uses TRBV7-9 and TRBJ1-2; D is unresolved. The material sequenced was PBMCs. The CDR3 is CASSTPNYGYTF. The CDR3 DNA is TGTGCCAGCAGCACACCTAACTATGGCTACACCTTC.